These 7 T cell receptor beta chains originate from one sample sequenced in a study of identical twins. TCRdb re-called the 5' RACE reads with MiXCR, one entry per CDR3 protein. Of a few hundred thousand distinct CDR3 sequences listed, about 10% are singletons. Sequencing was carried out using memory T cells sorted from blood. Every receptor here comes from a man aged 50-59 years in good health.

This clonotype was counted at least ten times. The CDR3 sequence: CASSPRTSGSYNEQFF. CDR3 sequence (DNA): TGCGCCAGCAGCCCTAGGACTAGCGGGAGCTACAATGAGCAGTTCTTC. The gene calls are TRBV5-1 and TRBJ2-1; 13 bases are shared with TRBD2. Germline CDR1 reads SGHRS; CDR2 reads YFSETQ. The J segment lost 3 bases and the V segment lost 4 bases, leaving 4 bases of the junction unmatched. The CDR3 contains 16 residues.

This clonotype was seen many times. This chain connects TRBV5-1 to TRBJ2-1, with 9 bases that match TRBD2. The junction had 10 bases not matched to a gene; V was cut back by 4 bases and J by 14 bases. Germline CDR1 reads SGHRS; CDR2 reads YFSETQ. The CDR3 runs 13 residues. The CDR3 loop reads CASSLTRLAVEFF. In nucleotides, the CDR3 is TGCGCCAGCAGCCTTACTCGACTAGCGGTCGAGTTCTTC.

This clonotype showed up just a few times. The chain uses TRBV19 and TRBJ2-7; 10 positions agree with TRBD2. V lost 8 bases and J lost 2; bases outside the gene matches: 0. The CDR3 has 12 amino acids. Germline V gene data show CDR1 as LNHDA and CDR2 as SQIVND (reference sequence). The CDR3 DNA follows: TGTGCCAGTGGGACTAGCGCCTACGAGCAGTACTTC. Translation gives CASGTSAYEQYF.

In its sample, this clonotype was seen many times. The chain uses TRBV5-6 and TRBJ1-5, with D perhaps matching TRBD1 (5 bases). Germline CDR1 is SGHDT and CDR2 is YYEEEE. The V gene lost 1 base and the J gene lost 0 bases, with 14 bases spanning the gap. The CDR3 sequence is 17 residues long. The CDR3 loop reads CASSLTLGHNSNQPQHF. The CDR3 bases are TGTGCCAGCAGCTTGACCCTCGGACACAATAGCAATCAGCCCCAGCATTTT.

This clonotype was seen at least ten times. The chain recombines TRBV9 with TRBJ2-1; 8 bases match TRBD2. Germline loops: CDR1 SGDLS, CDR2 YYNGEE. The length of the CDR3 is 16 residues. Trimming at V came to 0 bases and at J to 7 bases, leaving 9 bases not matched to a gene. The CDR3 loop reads CASSVDPSGWANEQFF. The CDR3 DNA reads TGTGCCAGCAGCGTAGACCCTAGCGGGTGGGCGAATGAGCAGTTCTTC.

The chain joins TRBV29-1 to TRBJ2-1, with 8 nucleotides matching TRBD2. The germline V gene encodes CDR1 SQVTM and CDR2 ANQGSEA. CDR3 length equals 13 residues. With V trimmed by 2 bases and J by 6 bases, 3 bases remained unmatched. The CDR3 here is CSVESGTSNEQFF. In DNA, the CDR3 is TGCAGCGTTGAATCCGGGACTAGCAATGAGCAGTTCTTC.

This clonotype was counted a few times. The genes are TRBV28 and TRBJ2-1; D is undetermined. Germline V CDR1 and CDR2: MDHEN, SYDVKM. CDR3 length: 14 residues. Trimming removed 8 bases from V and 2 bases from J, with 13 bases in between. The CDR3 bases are TGTGCCAGCGCTAGGCTTTCGACCTACAATGAGCAGTTCTTC. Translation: CASARLSTYNEQFF.